What follows are 19 T cell receptor beta chains derived from one specimen sequenced in a study of blood T cell repertoires in COVID-19. Using immunoSEQ multiplex PCR, the repertoire was profiled, and TCRdb retains in-frame clones only, with some absent. The table has about 150,000 clones, roughly nine tenths seen once. The material sequenced was peripheral blood. Receptors originate from a woman in her sixties or seventies with acute or convalescent COVID-19.

The chain links TRBV19 to TRBJ1-5; no firm D call. The CDR3 contains 13 residues. Between the trimmed V and J ends, which lost 5 bases and 6 bases, there was a span of 11 bases. Germline values: CDR1 LNHDA, CDR2 SQIVND (reference sequence). The CDR3 protein is CASSPRTTQPQHF. The CDR3 nucleotides read TGTGCCAGTAGTCCCCGGACTACTCAGCCCCAGCATTTT.

This clone has a single count. J is TRBJ1-3 and V is TRBV9; D gene unclear. The V end was cut by 3 bases, the J end by 0 bases, with 7 bases between. Per the germline V gene, CDR1 is SGDLS and CDR2 is YYNGEE. This CDR3 is 14 amino acids long. The DNA of the CDR3 is TGTGCCAGCAGCGAGACAAACTCTGGAAACACCATATATTTT. It translates to CASSETNSGNTIYF.

V is TRBV5-5 and J is TRBJ2-7; tentative D call: TRBD2 (6 bases). CDR3 length equals 18 residues. Germline loops: CDR1 SGHKS, CDR2 YYEKEE (reference sequence). V lost 5 bases to trimming and J lost 0 bases, with 24 bases between them. CDR3 bases: TGTGCCAGCAGTTCTCTCACCCAGATCGGGGGACGCTCCTACGAGCAGTACGTC. Translation gives CASSSLTQIGGRSYEQYV.

The chain carries TRBV7-8 and TRBJ1-3; 7 nucleotides agree with TRBD1. The CDR3 extends over 16 amino acids. Trimming cost V 5 bases and J 0 bases; bases outside gene matches: 7. Germline V gives CDR1 SGHVS, CDR2 FQNEAQ. For the CDR3, the DNA is TGTGCCAGCAGCAGGAACAGGGGCCTCTCTGGAAACACCATATATTTT. It is translated as CASSRNRGLSGNTIYF.

The chain employs TRBV24-1 and TRBJ2-1; 8 bases are a match to TRBD1. Trimming took 4 bases from V and 8 from J; bases not matched to a gene: 6. There are 14 residues in the CDR3. Germline V lookup: CDR1 KGHDR, CDR2 SFDVKD. CDR3 amino acids: CATSDPARGHEQFF. The CDR3 region has the DNA TGTGCCACCAGTGACCCTGCCAGGGGGCATGAGCAGTTCTTC.

The rearrangement joins TRBV18 to TRBJ2-5; the match to TRBD2 covers 11 bases. Looked up from germline, CDR1 is KGHSH and CDR2 is LQKENI. The CDR3 has 15 amino acids. The J segment lost 3 bases and the V segment lost 6 bases, leaving 6 bases of the junction unmatched. The CDR3 sequence is CASSRLTSGEETQYF. The CDR3 bases are TGTGCCAGCTCTCGACTGACTAGCGGGGAAGAGACCCAGTACTTC.

The V and J genes are TRBV15 and TRBJ2-2; 7 nucleotides match TRBD2. Germline V gene data show CDR1 as LNHNV and CDR2 as YYDKDF (reference sequence). CDR3 size: 18 residues. Unmatched junction bases numbered 19, after V lost 8 bases and J lost 4 bases. CDR3 in amino acids: CATPGNQREGYGTGELFF. Here the CDR3 DNA reads TGTGCCACCCCAGGGAACCAAAGGGAGGGTTACGGCACCGGGGAGCTGTTTTTT.

The chain links TRBV4-1 to TRBJ1-5, with D possibly matching TRBD1 (6 bases). The CDR3 is 15 amino acids. Germline V gene lookup returns CDR1 MGHRA and CDR2 YSYEKL. V was clipped by 0 bases and J by 6 bases, with 12 bases between them. The CDR3 region has the DNA TGCGCCAGCAGCCAAGAAGGGGCAGGGGTTCAGCCCCAGCATTTT. Protein product: CASSQEGAGVQPQHF.

The chain uses TRBV15 and TRBJ1-5, with D possibly matching TRBD1 (6 bases). Per the germline V gene, CDR1 is LNHNV and CDR2 is YYDKDF (reference sequence). The germline V and J ends were trimmed by 0 bases and 8 bases, with 11 bases remaining between them. The CDR3 runs to 14 residues. CDR3 protein: CATSRDHRTEPQHF. The CDR3 DNA follows: TGTGCCACCAGCAGAGATCATCGGACAGAGCCCCAGCATTTT.

The chain uses TRBV10-3 and TRBJ1-3; no clear D. Trimming took 8 bases from V and 0 from J, leaving 5 bases between them. The V gene's germline CDR1 is ENHRY and CDR2 SYGVKD. This CDR3 contains 12 residues. The CDR3: CAISPSGNTIYF. The CDR3 DNA reads as TGTGCCATCTCTCCCTCTGGAAACACCATATATTTT.

This chain connects TRBV12-3 or TRBV12-4 to TRBJ1-4; D remains unclear. V was shortened by 2 bases and J by 7 bases, with 8 bases between the two germline ends. There are 13 residues in the CDR3. The CDR3 sequence is CASSLNTGEKLFF. CDR3 nucleotides: TGTGCCAGCAGTTTAAATACGGGTGAAAAACTGTTTTTT.

The chain is built from TRBV2 and TRBJ2-7; 7 bases match TRBD2. Looked up from germline, CDR1 is SNHLY and CDR2 is FYNNEI. The CDR3 covers 14 residues. V lost 0 bases to trimming and J lost 3 bases; unmatched junction nucleotides: 2. CDR3 sequence: CASSEAGGVYEQYF. The CDR3 nucleotides read TGTGCCAGCAGTGAAGCGGGAGGGGTCTACGAGCAGTACTTC.

The V call is TRBV19, the J call TRBJ1-2; tentative D call: TRBD1 (5 bases). The CDR3 contains 14 residues. Per germline, CDR1 LNHDA and CDR2 SQIVND (reference sequence). V dropped 3 bases and J dropped 3 bases, with 11 bases sitting between them. CDR3 region: CASSIPGVDYGYTF. The DNA for the CDR3 is TGTGCCAGTAGTATTCCGGGGGTCGACTATGGCTACACCTTC. Complete variable domain (other parts from reference TRBV19 and TRBJ1-2): DGGITQSPKYLFRKEGQNVTLSCEQNLNHDAMYWYRQDPGQGLRLIYYSQIVNDFQKGDIAEGYSVSREKKESFPLTVTSAQKNPTAFYLCASSIPGVDYGYTFGSGTRLTVV.

This clone has only one observation. The chain is built from TRBV23-1 and TRBJ2-7; 12 bases are shared with TRBD1. TRBV23-1 qualifies as an ORF whose function is uncertain. The CDR3 loop spans 19 amino acids. With V trimmed by 0 bases and J by 5 bases, 14 bases remained unmatched. CDR3 residues: CASSQSNSPGQGAYHEQYF. Here the CDR3 DNA reads TGCGCCAGCAGTCAATCGAATTCCCCGGGACAGGGGGCTTACCACGAGCAGTACTTC.

This chain uses TRBV5-5 with TRBJ1-6; D not certain. Germline CDR1 reads SGHKS; CDR2 reads YYEKEE (reference sequence). Trimming removed 1 base from V and 2 bases from J, with 10 bases in between. This CDR3 has 16 residues. In DNA form, the CDR3 reads TGTGCCAGCAGCTTGAATCAGCGGACCTATAATTCACCCCTCCACTTT. Amino acids: CASSLNQRTYNSPLHF.

The chain uses TRBV6-4 and TRBJ2-1; possible D gene TRBD2, 5 bases. V shed 3 bases and J shed 0 bases, with 6 bases lying between them. Germline-derived CDR1 and CDR2 are MRHNA and SNTAGT. This CDR3 is 14 amino acids long. This CDR3 reads CASSDGSSYNEQFF. The CDR3 DNA follows: TGTGCCAGCAGTGATGGGAGCTCCTACAATGAGCAGTTCTTC.

This clone was observed a few times. This sequence joins TRBV6-5 and TRBJ1-1, with D perhaps matching TRBD1 (5 bases). The CDR3 has 15 amino acids. Trimming shortened V by 7 bases and J by 1 base, and 16 bases separated the two germline ends. Germline V gene data show CDR1 as MNHEY and CDR2 as SVGAGI. The CDR3 DNA reads TGTGCCAGCATTAGGGGCGATAAGGGGAACACTGAAGCTTTCTTT. Its protein is CASIRGDKGNTEAFF.

This chain connects TRBV5-1 to TRBJ1-2, with TRBD1 matching 7 bases. V lost 1 base to trimming and J lost 5 bases; unmatched junction nucleotides: 11. CDR1 and CDR2 (germline): SGHRS, YFSETQ. The CDR3 length is 16 residues. CDR3 in amino acids: CASSLNPGQFLYGYTF. Written as DNA, the CDR3 is TGCGCCAGCAGCTTGAACCCGGGACAGTTTCTTTATGGCTACACCTTC.

This clone came up a few times. This chain links TRBV7-9 with TRBJ2-7, with a tentative D call TRBD2 (6 bases). From germline, CDR1 is SEHNR and CDR2 FQNEAQ (reference sequence). V was shortened by 5 bases and J by 0 bases, with 17 bases between the two germline ends. The CDR3 has 16 residues. CDR3 amino acids: CASSPPAGGISYEQYF. The CDR3 nucleotides read TGTGCCAGCAGCCCGCCGGCCGGGGGTATCTCCTACGAGCAGTACTTC.